Here is one T cell receptor (beta chain) with its context. Authors' methods: Nucleated cell counts were estimated from reference gene primer amplification. Sequencing was performed with immunoSEQ multiplex PCR; in TCRdb, only in-frame clones are kept and a portion is missing. That table gives V, J and clone size, and the DNA gave D and trimming. The table lists some 16,000 clones, around 87% of them singletons. From germline, CDR1 is SGHNT and CDR2 YYREEE (reference sequence). Trimming took 3 bases from V and 10 from J, leaving 11 bases between them. This CDR3 region has 13 residues. This sample is part of a study of blood T cell repertoires in COVID-19. Background on the study: Sites across the United States, Italy and Spain contributed samples from acute and convalescent COVID-19. In each case, the material was cDNA or gDNA derived from T cells, B-cell-depleted T cells, or PBMCs.

The sample consisted of peripheral blood. The sequence came from a human donor in a cohort sampled during active COVID-19. This chain connects TRBV5-4 to TRBJ1-6, with D possibly being TRBD1 (6 bases). The CDR3 is CASSWQGYSPLHF. In nucleotides, the CDR3 is TGTGCCAGCAGCTGGCAGGGGTACTCACCCCTCCACTTT.